This is a list of T cell receptor beta chains from one sample in a study of control samples from healthy donors and cancer patients. Sequencing was performed with immunoSEQ multiplex PCR; in TCRdb, only in-frame clones are kept and a portion is missing. Of 40,000 to 65,000 clones listed, around 87% are singletons. Sequencing was carried out using PBMCs. The receptors shown here come from a man aged 55 to 69 with head and neck cancer. Each CDR3 is given with its conserved first and last residue. A D gene is named only where the DNA matches it firmly. Clone size appears in some rows only: once, few, many, or a class for an expanded clone.

.	few	TRBV7-3	TRBJ2-3	CASSLNRGVRDTQYF	TGTGCCAGCAGCTTAAATAGGGGAGTTCGGGATACGCAGTATTTT
.	once	TRBV10-2	TRBJ2-5	CASSDTGQQIQETQYF	TGCGCCAGCAGTGACACCGGACAGCAAATCCAAGAGACCCAGTACTTC
TRBD1	.	TRBV5-6	TRBJ1-1	CASSPGPDRGWTEAFF	TGTGCCAGCAGCCCCGGGCCGGACAGGGGGTGGACTGAAGCTTTCTTT
TRBD2	.	TRBV5-1	TRBJ2-1	CASSLVGSGSYLGNEQFF	TGCGCCAGCAGCTTGGTGGGTAGCGGGAGTTACTTGGGCAATGAGCAGTTCTTC
.	.	TRBV11-2	TRBJ2-1	CASSLASQLNEQFF	TGTGCCAGCAGCTTAGCCAGCCAGTTAAATGAGCAGTTCTTC
TRBD1	.	TRBV28	TRBJ2-2	CASSSHRDSLSGELFF	TGTGCCAGCAGTTCTCACCGGGACAGCTTAAGCGGGGAGCTGTTTTTT
TRBD1	.	TRBV7-2	TRBJ1-2	CASSMSGTGGSGYTF	TGTGCCAGCAGCATGTCCGGGACAGGTGGTTCTGGCTACACCTTC
.	.	TRBV5-1	TRBJ1-1	CASSLVSTEAFF	TGCGCCAGCAGCTTGGTTAGCACTGAAGCTTTCTTT
.	.	TRBV6-5	TRBJ1-6	CASSYQGGVSPLHF	TGTGCCAGCAGTTACCAGGGAGGAGTTTCACCCCTCCACTTT
.	few	TRBV3-1/TRBV3-2	TRBJ1-3	CASSPSPGAAGNTIYF	TGTGCCAGCAGCCCGTCACCTGGGGCCGCTGGAAACACCATATATTTT
TRBD1	.	TRBV6-5	TRBJ1-2	CASLRDRGYYGYTF	TGTGCCAGCTTAAGGGACAGGGGTTACTATGGCTACACCTTC
.	.	TRBV11-2	TRBJ2-3	CASNRYWNRGDTQYF	TGTGCCAGCAACCGTTACTGGAATCGGGGAGATACGCAGTATTTT
TRBD2	.	TRBV7-6	TRBJ2-3	CASSLGGGHTDTQYF	TGTGCCAGCAGCTTAGGCGGGGGGCACACAGATACGCAGTATTTT
TRBD2	.	TRBV15	TRBJ2-7	CATSRDRVAGMGEQYF	TGTGCCACCAGCAGAGATCGGGTAGCGGGGATGGGAGAGCAGTACTTC
.	.	TRBV7-8	TRBJ2-5	CASSSTGGTQYF	TGTGCCAGCAGCTCCACAGGTGGGACCCAGTACTTC
.	.	TRBV3-1/TRBV3-2	TRBJ1-6	CASSLEARGNSPLHF	TGTGCCAGCAGCCTCGAAGCGCGAGGGAATTCACCCCTCCACTTT
.	.	TRBV28	TRBJ1-1	CASRRRGWGEAFF	TGTGCCAGCAGGCGCCGTGGCTGGGGTGAAGCTTTCTTT
TRBD1	.	TRBV7-9	TRBJ1-2	CASSDGQGAWYGYTF	TGTGCCAGCAGCGATGGACAGGGGGCTTGGTATGGCTACACCTTC
.	.	TRBV7-9	TRBJ2-3	CASSLASGRDTQYF	TGTGCCAGCAGCTTAGCATCTGGAAGGGATACGCAGTATTTT
TRBD2	.	TRBV6-2/TRBV6-3	TRBJ2-1	CASSYGTSHEQFF	TGTGCCAGCAGTTACGGGACTAGCCATGAGCAGTTCTTC
.	.	TRBV4-2	TRBJ2-7	CASSPRDTDYEQYF	TGTGCCAGCAGCCCCAGGGACACCGACTACGAGCAGTACTTC
.	.	TRBV5-1	TRBJ2-2	CASSLGVHTGELFF	TGCGCCAGCAGCTTGGGGGTACACACCGGGGAGCTGTTTTTT
.	.	TRBV11-2	TRBJ2-5	CASSAGETQYF	TGTGCCAGCAGCGCGGGAGAGACCCAGTACTTC
TRBD1	.	TRBV19	TRBJ2-1	CASSTSGGSYNEQFF	TGTGCCAGTAGTACCTCAGGGGGCTCCTACAATGAGCAGTTCTTC
.	.	TRBV7-2	TRBJ2-3	CASRDSRVDTQYF	TGTGCCAGCAGAGACTCTAGGGTAGATACGCAGTATTTT
TRBD1	.	TRBV19	TRBJ2-7	CASQDRGSYEQYF	TGTGCCAGCCAGGACAGGGGGAGCTACGAGCAGTACTTC
TRBD2	.	TRBV4-1	TRBJ2-5	CASSQVIAGTKETQYF	TGCGCCAGCAGCCAAGTAATAGCGGGGACGAAAGAGACCCAGTACTTC
.	.	TRBV28	TRBJ2-5	CASSKSQTRETQYF	TGTGCCAGCAGCAAATCCCAAACCAGGGAGACCCAGTACTTC
.	few	TRBV7-6	TRBJ2-1	CASSSAVSYNEQFF	TGTGCCAGCAGCTCGGCGGTCTCCTACAATGAGCAGTTCTTC
.	.	TRBV7-9	TRBJ2-4	CASSLLLAKNIQYF	TGTGCCAGCAGCTTACTCCTAGCCAAAAACATTCAGTACTTC
.	.	TRBV19	TRBJ1-5	CASSRINQPQHF	TGTGCCAGTAGCAGGATCAATCAGCCCCAGCATTTT
TRBD1	.	TRBV28	TRBJ1-1	CASRPFRGRGEGTEAFF	TGTGCCAGCAGACCGTTCAGGGGGCGCGGGGAGGGCACTGAAGCTTTCTTT
.	.	TRBV10-3	TRBJ1-6	CAIGYNSPLHF	TGTGCCATCGGTTATAATTCACCCCTCCACTTT
.	.	TRBV11-2	TRBJ2-3	CASSLSSGPASTQYF	TGTGCCAGCAGCTTATCGTCAGGCCCCGCAAGTACGCAGTATTTT
.	.	TRBV5-1	TRBJ1-2	CASSLAVGASGYTF	TGCGCCAGCAGCTTGGCAGTGGGGGCGTCAGGCTACACCTTC
TRBD2	.	TRBV6-5	TRBJ2-5	CASSYSTLAGKETQYF	TGTGCCAGCAGTTACTCGACGCTAGCGGGGAAAGAGACCCAGTACTTC
TRBD1	.	TRBV29-1	TRBJ2-7	CSVRDRAEWEQYF	TGCAGCGTTCGGGACAGGGCAGAGTGGGAGCAGTACTTC
.	.	TRBV4-1	TRBJ1-2	CASSQGRGGQDGYTF	TGCGCCAGCAGCCAGGGGAGAGGAGGTCAGGACGGCTACACCTTC
.	once	TRBV6-2/TRBV6-3	TRBJ2-2	CASSYHQQGTGELFF	TGTGCCAGCAGTTACCACCAACAGGGTACCGGGGAGCTGTTTTTT
.	.	TRBV28	TRBJ1-2	CASSLLNGGYTF	TGTGCCAGCAGTTTATTGAACGGCGGCTACACCTTC
.	few	TRBV7-2	TRBJ2-2	CASSARRGSTGELFF	TGTGCCAGCAGCGCGCGCAGGGGATCCACCGGGGAGCTGTTTTTT
.	.	TRBV6-2/TRBV6-3	TRBJ2-7	CASSYSEGKQYF	TGTGCCAGCAGTTATAGCGAGGGGAAGCAGTACTTC
.	.	TRBV2	TRBJ2-5	CASTGMQETQYF	TGTGCCAGCACAGGGATGCAAGAGACCCAGTACTTC
TRBD1	.	TRBV28	TRBJ1-6	CASSTGGPNSPLHF	TGTGCCAGCAGTACAGGGGGCCCTAATTCACCCCTCCACTTT
TRBD1	.	TRBV30	TRBJ1-3	CAWSPLTGGNTIYF	TGTGCCTGGAGTCCCCTGACAGGGGGAAACACCATATATTTT
.	.	TRBV7-2	TRBJ2-1	CASTPEVGNHNEQFF	TGTGCCAGCACGCCGGAGGTTGGAAACCACAATGAGCAGTTCTTC